The T cell receptor (beta chain) described here comes from a study of shared clonotypes between healthy human individuals. Overall study findings and caveats: At large depth, rarefaction still showed sorted-subset sequencing to be incomplete.

Healthy and HIV-negative, the adult donors had no recent acute infections or vaccinations. In the CD4+ fraction, cells were divided into CD45RA+ naive and CD45RA-negative memory subsets. The CDR3 is 16 residues long. The germline V gene encodes CDR1 SGHVS and CDR2 FQNEAQ. Trimming removed 1 base from V and 0 bases from J, with 12 bases in between. As regards this clone: Its antigen remains unidentified.

As originally analysed: Junction-only sequences without quality scores were provided by ImmunoSEQ, so filtering was different. The data were produced by immunoSEQ multiplex PCR, yet TCRdb's version contains in-frame clones alone and is incomplete. That table furnishes V, J and clone size, whereas the DNA furnished D and trimming. The sample shows roughly 1,500,000 clones, 95% to 99% of them seen only once. The genes are TRBV7-8 and TRBJ2-5, with a tentative D call TRBD1 (6 bases). Material: naive CD4+ T cells sorted from blood. Sample subset: CD45RA+ positively selected. This sequence was found in a man younger than 45 in good health. CDR3 in DNA: TGTGCCAGCAGCTTAGGCCTAGGACAGTACCAAGAGACCCAGTACTTC. Protein: CASSLGLGQYQETQYF.